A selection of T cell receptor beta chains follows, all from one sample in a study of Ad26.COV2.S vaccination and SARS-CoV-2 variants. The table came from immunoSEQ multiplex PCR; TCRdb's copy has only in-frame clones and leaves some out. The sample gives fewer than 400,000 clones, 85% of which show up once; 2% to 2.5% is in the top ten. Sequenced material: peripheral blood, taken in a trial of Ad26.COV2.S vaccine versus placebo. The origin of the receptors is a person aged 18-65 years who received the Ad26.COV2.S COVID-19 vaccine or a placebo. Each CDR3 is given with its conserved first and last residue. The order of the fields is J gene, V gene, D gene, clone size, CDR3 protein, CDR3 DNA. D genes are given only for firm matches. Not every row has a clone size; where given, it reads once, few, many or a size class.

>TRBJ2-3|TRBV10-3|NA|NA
CAIMAPNGGQEDTQYF
TGTGCCATCATGGCCCCGAACGGGGGGCAGGAAGATACGCAGTATTTT
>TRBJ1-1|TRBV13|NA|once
CASSLVWGLDTEAFF
TGTGCCAGCAGCTTAGTGTGGGGGCTGGACACTGAAGCTTTCTTT
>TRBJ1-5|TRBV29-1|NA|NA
CSVGGQSIHQPQHF
TGCAGCGTAGGTGGACAGTCTATCCATCAGCCCCAGCATTTT
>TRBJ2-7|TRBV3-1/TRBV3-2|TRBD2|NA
CASSPSGGLSYEQYF
TGTGCCAGCAGCCCTAGCGGGGGACTCTCCTACGAGCAGTACTTC
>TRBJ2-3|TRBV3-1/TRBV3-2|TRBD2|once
CASSHGLAGPSDTQYF
TGTGCCAGCAGCCATGGACTAGCGGGGCCCTCAGATACGCAGTATTTT
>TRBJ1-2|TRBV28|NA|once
CASSSSGHGYTF
TGTGCCAGCAGTTCTTCCGGGCATGGCTACACCTTC
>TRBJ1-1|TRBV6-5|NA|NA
CASLRVAEAFF
TGTGCCAGCCTCAGGGTCGCTGAAGCTTTCTTT
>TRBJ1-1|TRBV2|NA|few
CASRGRENTEAFF
TGTGCCAGCAGAGGCAGAGAGAACACTGAAGCTTTCTTT
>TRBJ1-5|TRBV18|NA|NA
CASSPWAQRGGNQPQHF
TGTGCCAGCTCACCATGGGCACAGCGCGGGGGCAATCAGCCCCAGCATTTT
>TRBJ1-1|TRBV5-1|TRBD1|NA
CASSLLRDSMNTEAFF
TGCGCCAGCAGCTTGCTTCGGGACAGTATGAACACTGAAGCTTTCTTT
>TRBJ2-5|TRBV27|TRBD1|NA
CASSIQGAGETQYF
TGTGCCAGCAGTATTCAGGGGGCAGGGGAGACCCAGTACTTC
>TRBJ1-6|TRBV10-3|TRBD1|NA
CAISVGQGANSPLHF
TGTGCCATCAGCGTAGGACAGGGGGCGAATTCACCCCTCCACTTT
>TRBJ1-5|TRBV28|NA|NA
CASSLKRALNQPQHF
TGTGCCAGCAGTCTCAAACGGGCCCTCAATCAGCCCCAGCATTTT
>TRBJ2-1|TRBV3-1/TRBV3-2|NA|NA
CASSQDLGAQKFF
TGTGCCAGCAGCCAAGATCTGGGGGCGCAAAAGTTCTTC
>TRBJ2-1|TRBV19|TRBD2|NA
CASSITGGGASNEQFF
TGTGCCAGTAGTATAACCGGCGGGGGGGCTAGTAATGAGCAGTTCTTC
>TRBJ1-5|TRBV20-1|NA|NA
CSASGQTDAPGGLYSNQPQHF
TGCAGTGCGAGTGGGCAGACCGACGCTCCTGGGGGCTTGTATAGCAATCAGCCCCAGCATTTT
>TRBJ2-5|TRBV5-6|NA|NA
CASSPGQRVETQYF
TGTGCCAGCAGCCCCGGACAGAGAGTGGAGACCCAGTACTTC